Listed here are 15 T cell receptor beta chains from one sample, sequenced in a study of human T cells and chemical hapten exposure. MiXCR, run by TCRdb on the RACE reads, gives a single entry per CDR3 protein. The sample contains 95,000 to 130,000 distinct CDR3 sequences, 9% to 13% of which appear only once. The sample's time point: patch test 1, 2 weeks after DPC sensitization. Treatment defined: therapeutic diphenylcyclopropenone sensitization with weekly scalp DPC. The sample was whole blood, taken in connection with sensitization to the hapten diphenylcyclopropenone (DPC). The receptor source for this set is a woman between 45 and 60 years old with alopecia areata. Some clones in this sample may be carry-over from other donors' samples.

The V call is TRBV5-6, the J call TRBJ1-2; possible D gene TRBD1, 5 bases. The CDR3 loop spans 16 amino acids. Deletions cut 0 bases from V and 0 bases from J, with 12 bases between. The germline V gene encodes CDR1 SGHDT and CDR2 YYEEEE. DNA of the CDR3: TGTGCCAGCAGCTTGGCCCAGGGCTCCGCTAACTATGGCTACACCTTC. It is translated as CASSLAQGSANYGYTF.

This sequence joins TRBV4-1 and TRBJ2-1; D may be TRBD2 (6 bases). The CDR3 length is 13 residues. Germline CDR1 reads MGHRA; CDR2 reads YSYEKL. V was clipped by 1 base and J by 14 bases, with 15 bases between them. The CDR3 protein is CASSQVAGPRKFF. CDR3 nucleotide sequence: TGCGCCAGCAGCCAAGTCGCGGGGCCGCGAAAGTTCTTC.

This sequence joins TRBV6-2 or TRBV6-3 and TRBJ1-4; D remains ambiguous. CDR1 is MNHEY, CDR2 SVGEGT, per germline. Trimming pared 6 bases from V and 12 bases from J, leaving 17 bases between. The CDR3 is 13 residues long. DNA for the CDR3: TGTGCCAGCAGAGGCCAGCCGAAGCCGGAACTGTTTTTT. This encodes CASRGQPKPELFF.

This clonotype was counted at least ten times. The gene calls are TRBV6-5 and TRBJ2-7; 9 positions agree with TRBD1. CDR1 and CDR2 from the germline V gene are MNHEY and SVGAGI. V dropped 4 bases and J dropped 9; count of bases not matched to a gene: 10. This CDR3 is built from 14 residues. The chain's CDR3 is CASSSTPGQGAQYF. In DNA form, the CDR3 reads TGTGCCAGCAGTTCGACGCCGGGACAGGGTGCGCAGTACTTC.

The chain is built from TRBV29-1 and TRBJ2-7; D may be TRBD1 (6 bases). Trimming stripped 4 bases from V and 5 bases from J, with 15 bases between. The CDR3 is 13 amino acids. Germline V gives CDR1 SQVTM, CDR2 ANQGSEA. The CDR3 sequence: CSVARTAFDEQYF. The CDR3 DNA reads TGCAGCGTTGCCAGGACAGCCTTTGACGAGCAGTACTTC.

This clonotype was observed at least ten times. CDR3 nucleotides: TGCAGTGCTGCTGGACAGGGGGAGCAGTTCTTC. Its translation is CSAAGQGEQFF. V gene TRBV20-1 combines with J gene TRBJ2-1; 9 nucleotides agree with TRBD1. The CDR3 runs to 11 residues. V lost 5 bases to trimming and J lost 10 bases; unmatched junction nucleotides: 3. CDR1 DFQATT and CDR2 SNEGSKA come from the germline V gene (reference sequence).

The chain combines TRBV3-1 with TRBJ1-2; D is perhaps TRBD1 (5 bases). Deletions cut 0 bases from V and 2 bases from J, with 13 bases between. Germline loops: CDR1 LGHDT, CDR2 YNNKEL (reference sequence). The CDR3 totals 16 residues. The CDR3 nucleotides read TGTGCCAGCAGCCAAGAACACGGGGGAACGAACTATGGCTACACCTTC. Its translation is CASSQEHGGTNYGYTF.

This clonotype was counted ten times or more. The CDR3 region has the DNA TGCAGCGTCCCCGGGCCGGGGAGACCCTACGAGCAGTACTTC. It codes for CSVPGPGRPYEQYF. V and J are TRBV29-1 and TRBJ2-7; a possible D gene is TRBD2 (5 bases). Trimming removed 6 bases at V and 2 bases at J, with 17 bases between. The CDR3 is 14 amino acids. CDR1 SQVTM and CDR2 ANQGSEA come from the germline V gene.

This clonotype was seen more than once but under ten times. The chain is built from TRBV6-5 and TRBJ1-4, with TRBD1 identical over 9 bases. The CDR3 has 14 amino acids. Germline CDR1 reads MNHEY; CDR2 reads SVGAGI. With V trimmed by 6 bases and J by 7 bases, 6 bases remained unmatched. CDR3 sequence (DNA): TGTGCCAGCAGCCACGACAGGGGGGTTGAAAAACTGTTTTTT. Its translation: CASSHDRGVEKLFF.

Only a few counts were recorded for this clonotype. As DNA, the CDR3 is TGTGCCAGCAGTTTGTATGGAAGAGCTTTCTTT. Amino acid sequence: CASSLYGRAFF. The chain employs TRBV28 and TRBJ1-1; D is unresolved. Germline V gene sequence: CDR1 MDHEN, CDR2 SYDVKM. Trimming left V 3 bases short and J 10 bases short, with 9 bases between. The CDR3 has 11 amino acids.

This chain joins TRBV20-1 and TRBJ2-3; the match to TRBD2 covers 8 bases. J lost 11 bases, V lost 6 bases, and 7 bases had no gene match. This CDR3 has 11 amino acids. Germline CDR1 reads DFQATT; CDR2 reads SNEGSKA (reference sequence). CDR3 sequence reads: CSAPGLGGQYF. In DNA form, the CDR3 reads TGCAGTGCCCCGGGACTAGGAGGGCAGTATTTT.

About this clonotype itself: Just one base apart from a much larger clone, this may be a read error. The chain recombines TRBV5-1 with TRBJ1-1, with D hard to call. Trimming left V 2 bases short and J 4 bases short, with 15 bases between. The CDR3 runs to 15 residues. CDR1 and CDR2 from the germline V gene are SGHRS and YFSETQ. The CDR3 here is CASSFTGHGSTEAFF. CDR3 nucleotides: TGCGCCAGCAGCTTCACCGGGCATGGCAGCACTGAAGCTTTCTTT.

A remark on this clonotype: This clone may be a read error of a much larger clone one base away. This chain links TRBV7-2 with TRBJ2-6; D might be TRBD1 (6 bases). The CDR3 runs to 17 residues. Germline values: CDR1 SGHTA, CDR2 FQGNSA. CDR3 bases: TGTGTCAGCAGCTCAGGACAGCCCCTCTCTGGGGCCAACGTCCTGACTTTC. Amino acids: CVSSSGQPLSGANVLTF.

This clonotype came up a few times. The CDR3 spells CASSISVSYNEQFF. In DNA, the CDR3 is TGCGCCAGCAGTATCTCTGTCTCCTACAATGAGCAGTTCTTC. The chain links TRBV5-1 to TRBJ2-1; no firm D call. Germline CDR1 is SGHRS and CDR2 is YFSETQ. The CDR3 consists of 14 residues. The V and J ends lost 5 bases and 0 bases respectively, with 9 bases between them.

This clonotype was picked up many times. The V call is TRBV18, the J call TRBJ2-4; 7 nucleotides line up with TRBD1. The CDR3 is 15 residues long. Trimming removed 5 bases from V and 5 bases from J; junction bases left unmatched: 9. From germline, CDR1 is KGHSH and CDR2 LQKENI. In nucleotides, the CDR3 is TGTGCCAGCTCAGCCTCGACAGGGAGAGAAAACATTCAGTACTTC. Protein sequence: CASSASTGRENIQYF.